The 31 T cell receptor beta chains below were found in one sample sequenced in a study of blood T cell repertoires in COVID-19. The table came from immunoSEQ multiplex PCR; TCRdb's copy has only in-frame clones and leaves some out. The sample contains 300,000 to 400,000 clones, about nine tenths of which appear only once. Material: peripheral blood. Receptors originate from a woman aged 50 to 60 with COVID-19, enrolled during active disease.

This clone has a handful of counts. V and J are TRBV4-2 and TRBJ1-3; 7 bases map to TRBD1. With V trimmed by 0 bases and J by 3 bases, 5 bases remained unmatched. This CDR3 has 16 amino acids. Germline V gene lookup returns CDR1 LGHNA and CDR2 YNFKEQ. The CDR3 loop reads CASSQETGTFGNTIYF. In nucleotides, the CDR3 is TGTGCCAGCAGCCAAGAGACAGGGACCTTTGGAAACACCATATATTTT.

The rearrangement links TRBV7-9 to TRBJ1-2; no definite D call. V was pared by 2 bases and J by 3 bases, with 10 bases between. The CDR3 sequence is 14 residues long. Germline V gives CDR1 SEHNR, CDR2 FQNEAQ (reference sequence). The CDR3 DNA reads as TGTGCCAGCAGCTTATTGGCGGAGGACTATGGCTACACCTTC. Translation: CASSLLAEDYGYTF.

The chain joins TRBV6-5 to TRBJ1-4; D not certain. The CDR3 is 15 residues long. Per germline, CDR1 MNHEY and CDR2 SVGAGI. V was shortened by 2 bases and J by 4 bases, with 11 bases between the two germline ends. CDR3 sequence reads: CASSYDPNSNEKLFF. DNA for the CDR3: TGTGCCAGCAGTTACGATCCAAATAGTAATGAAAAACTGTTTTTT.

The chain links TRBV6-5 to TRBJ2-1; TRBD1 matches at 7 bases. CDR3 length: 15 residues. Germline assignment: CDR1 MNHEY and CDR2 SVGAGI. With 8 bases clipped from V and 6 bases from J, the junction kept 13 bases outside the gene matches. DNA of the CDR3: TGTGCCAGCGCAAAAAGAAGGGGACAGCCCAATGAGCAGTTCTTC. Protein: CASAKRRGQPNEQFF.

This chain joins TRBV4-3 and TRBJ2-1; TRBD2 agrees at 13 bases. Unmatched junction bases numbered 6, after V lost 0 bases and J lost 1 base. Germline V CDR1 and CDR2: LGHNA, YSLEER. The CDR3 length is 19 residues. The CDR3 sequence: CASSQELTSGRLSYNEQFF. CDR3 in DNA: TGCGCCAGCAGCCAAGAATTGACTAGCGGGAGGTTGTCCTACAATGAGCAGTTCTTC.

V is TRBV18 and J is TRBJ1-5; 7 bases agree with TRBD1. V shed 4 bases, J shed 0 bases, and the junction held 9 bases outside the gene matches. CDR3 length equals 17 residues. The V gene's germline CDR1 is KGHSH and CDR2 LQKENI. The CDR3 nucleotides read TGTGCCAGCTCACTATACGGGGACAGTTATAGCAATCAGCCCCAGCATTTT. It codes for CASSLYGDSYSNQPQHF.

CDR3 loop: CASSVGQGNSYEQYF. As DNA, the CDR3 is TGTGCCAGCAGCGTGGGACAGGGCAATTCGTACGAGCAGTACTTC. The gene calls are TRBV7-6 and TRBJ2-7; 9 nucleotides align to TRBD1. Looked up from germline, CDR1 is SGHVS and CDR2 is FNYEAQ. J gave up 4 bases and V 5 bases, and 9 bases lay outside the gene matches. This CDR3 spans 15 amino acids.

The chain employs TRBV6-4 and TRBJ1-1; possible D gene TRBD1, 5 bases. With 4 bases removed from V and 4 bases from J, the gap between germline ends came to 10 bases. Germline lookup yields CDR1 MRHNA and CDR2 SNTAGT. The CDR3 spans 13 residues. The CDR3 sequence: CASSVQGTTEAFF. The CDR3 DNA follows: TGTGCCAGCAGTGTGCAGGGTACCACTGAAGCTTTCTTT.

This CDR3 is CASTGQGAGNTIYF. CDR3 sequence (DNA): TGCGCCAGCACGGGACAGGGTGCTGGAAACACCATATATTTT. The chain employs TRBV5-1 and TRBJ1-3; TRBD1 aligns across 9 bases. The length of the CDR3 is 14 residues. Trimming removed 6 bases from V and 2 bases from J; junction bases left unmatched: 3. Germline V gene sequence: CDR1 SGHRS, CDR2 YFSETQ. Using reference TRBV5-1 and TRBJ1-3 for the parts outside the CDR3, the full variable domain is KAGVTQTPRYLIKTRGQQVTLSCSPISGHRSVSWYQQTPGQGLQFLFEYFSETQRNKGNFPGRFSGRQFSNSRSEMNVSTLELGDSALYLCASTGQGAGNTIYFGEGSWLTVV.

This clone was found once. The genes are TRBV11-3 and TRBJ2-3, with 8 bases fitting TRBD1. Germline V lookup: CDR1 SGHNT, CDR2 YENEEA. The CDR3 has 14 amino acids. V shed 4 bases and J 2 bases; nucleotides not matched to a gene: 2. The CDR3 region has the DNA TGTGCCAGCAGCTACAGGGGGGTCACAGATACGCAGTATTTT. It codes for CASSYRGVTDTQYF.

The chain uses TRBV11-2 and TRBJ1-2; unclear D gene. The CDR3 covers 16 residues. Trimming removed 8 bases from V and 7 bases from J, with 26 bases in between. Germline V lookup: CDR1 SGHAT, CDR2 FQNNGV. CDR3 residues: CASSLVGGTQIVGYTF. CDR3 coding DNA: TGTGCCAGCTCTCTGGTTGGAGGAACACAAATAGTTGGCTACACCTTC.

The chain employs TRBV19 and TRBJ1-1; maybe TRBD1 (6 bases). Germline V CDR1 and CDR2: LNHDA, SQIVND (reference sequence). The CDR3 consists of 13 residues. The V and J ends lost 4 bases and 6 bases respectively, with 12 bases between them. Written as DNA, the CDR3 is TGTGCCAGTAGTAATGCCAGGGGCTCTGAAGCTTTCTTT. Protein: CASSNARGSEAFF.

This sequence joins TRBV15 and TRBJ2-1; 7 bases line up with TRBD2. Trimming at V came to 3 bases and at J to 1 base, leaving 3 bases not matched to a gene. The CDR3 contains 15 residues. Germline loops: CDR1 LNHNV, CDR2 YYDKDF (reference sequence). This CDR3 reads CATSSQRGSYNEQFF. The DNA of the CDR3 is TGTGCCACCAGCAGCCAGCGGGGTTCCTACAATGAGCAGTTCTTC.

The V gene is TRBV30, the J gene TRBJ2-3; D uncertain. Trimming pared 0 bases from V and 4 bases from J, leaving 5 bases between. The CDR3 runs 12 residues. Germline-derived CDR1 and CDR2 are GTSNPN and SVGIG (reference sequence). In DNA, the CDR3 is TGTGCCTGGAGTGTACTGTCAGATACGCAGTATTTT. It specifies CAWSVLSDTQYF.

This clone has only one observation. The V call is TRBV20-1, the J call TRBJ2-1; D unresolved. Trimming took 1 base from V and 9 from J, leaving 7 bases between them. From germline, CDR1 is DFQATT and CDR2 SNEGSKA (reference sequence). The CDR3 length is 11 residues. CDR3 in amino acids: CSARGQVEQFF. CDR3 in DNA: TGCAGTGCTAGAGGGCAGGTTGAGCAGTTCTTC.

V is TRBV6-5 and J is TRBJ2-1; TRBD1 aligns across 11 bases. Germline V gives CDR1 MNHEY, CDR2 SVGAGI. V lost 2 bases, J lost 3 bases, and 0 bases stayed unmatched. There are 15 residues in the CDR3. As DNA, the CDR3 is TGTGCCAGCAGTTACGGGACAGGGGGCTACAATGAGCAGTTCTTC. It translates to CASSYGTGGYNEQFF.

The chain carries TRBV28 and TRBJ2-3; 7 positions agree with TRBD1. Germline trimming cut 7 bases from V and 14 bases from J; bases unmatched to any gene: 30. The germline gives CDR1 MDHEN, CDR2 SYDVKM. The length of the CDR3 is 18 residues. DNA of the CDR3: TGTGCCAGCATTACCTCCACCCTAGGGGGCGTCGGGGCCTGGAGTATGTATTTT. It encodes CASITSTLGGVGAWSMYF.

V gene TRBV7-2 combines with J gene TRBJ2-2, with 8 bases matching TRBD1. The germline CDR1 and CDR2 sequences are SGHTA and FQGNSA. The CDR3 runs 16 residues. V gave up 1 base and J gave up 6 bases; unmatched junction bases: 7. This CDR3 reads CASSLVAGGLAGELFF. For the CDR3, the DNA is TGTGCCAGCAGCTTAGTGGCAGGGGGCTTGGCCGGGGAGCTGTTTTTT.

This chain joins TRBV6-6 and TRBJ2-2; 7 bases agree with TRBD2. There are 14 residues in the CDR3. The V and J ends lost 5 bases and 6 bases, in that order; junction bases with no gene match: 6. Germline CDR1 is MNHNY and CDR2 is SVGAGI (reference sequence). CDR3 sequence (DNA): TGTGCCAGCAGTACGGAAACTAGCGCCGGGGAGCTGTTTTTT. Translated: CASSTETSAGELFF.

This clone was found a few times. The J gene is TRBJ2-7, the V gene TRBV5-1; 7 nucleotides align to TRBD1. In germline, CDR1 is SGHRS, CDR2 YFSETQ. The CDR3 consists of 15 residues. V lost 4 bases to trimming and J lost 3 bases; unmatched junction nucleotides: 10. CDR3 nucleotides: TGCGCCAGCAGCCTAGACCCCGGGACAGTCTACGAGCAGTACTTC. It encodes CASSLDPGTVYEQYF. Together with reference TRBV5-1 and TRBJ2-7, the CDR3 gives the full variable domain: KAGVTQTPRYLIKTRGQQVTLSCSPISGHRSVSWYQQTPGQGLQFLFEYFSETQRNKGNFPGRFSGRQFSNSRSEMNVSTLELGDSALYLCASSLDPGTVYEQYFGPGTRLTVT.

This sequence joins TRBV28 and TRBJ1-2; D might be TRBD1 (5 bases). V lost 6 bases and J lost 5, with 10 bases in between. The CDR3 is made up of 12 amino acids. The germline V gene has CDR1 MDHEN and CDR2 SYDVKM. CDR3 bases: TGTGCCAGCAGGGTGCAGGGTTATGGCTACACCTTC. As protein: CASRVQGYGYTF.

This chain joins TRBV18 and TRBJ2-5; TRBD2 is a possible D gene (5 bases). CDR1 and CDR2 from the germline V gene are KGHSH and LQKENI. Deletions cut 2 bases from V and 4 bases from J, with 11 bases between. This CDR3 has 14 amino acids. The CDR3: CASSPSASRETQYF. CDR3 nucleotide sequence: TGTGCCAGCTCACCAAGTGCTAGCCGAGAGACCCAGTACTTC.

The chain links TRBV11-2 to TRBJ2-7, with 7 bases lining up with TRBD2. The CDR3 has 13 residues. J lost 0 bases, V lost 9 bases, and 5 bases had no gene match. From germline, CDR1 is SGHAT and CDR2 FQNNGV. In DNA form, the CDR3 reads TGTGCCAGTCTCGCTAGCGGCTCCTACGAGCAGTACTTC. Translated: CASLASGSYEQYF.

This clone was recorded many times. The chain carries TRBV30 and TRBJ2-1, with a weak D call TRBD2 (5 bases). The germline V gene encodes CDR1 GTSNPN and CDR2 SVGIG (reference sequence). The CDR3 has 14 amino acids. V was pared by 0 bases and J by 2 bases, with 8 bases between. The CDR3 loop reads CAWSVYGTYNEQFF. CDR3 nucleotide sequence: TGTGCCTGGAGTGTATACGGGACCTACAATGAGCAGTTCTTC.

The CDR3 protein is CASSSDREETQYF. Here the CDR3 DNA reads TGTGCCAGTAGTTCGGACAGGGAAGAGACCCAGTACTTC. This chain uses TRBV19 with TRBJ2-5; 8 bases match TRBD1. Germline V gene sequence: CDR1 LNHDA, CDR2 SQIVND (reference sequence). The junction had 2 bases not matched to a gene; V was cut back by 5 bases and J by 3 bases. This CDR3 spans 13 amino acids.

The rearrangement uses TRBV27 and TRBJ2-7, with TRBD2 matching over 7 bases. The CDR3 consists of 14 residues. V trimming: 6 bases; J trimming: 1 base; junction bases outside the gene matches: 6. Germline CDR1 reads MNHEY; CDR2 reads SMNVEV (reference sequence). The CDR3 coding sequence is TGTGCCAGCAGAATACTAGCGCTTTCCTACGAGCAGTACTTC. It codes for CASRILALSYEQYF.

V and J are TRBV5-5 and TRBJ1-2; D call uncertain. With 0 bases removed from V and 5 bases from J, the gap between germline ends came to 14 bases. Germline lookup yields CDR1 SGHKS and CDR2 YYEKEE (reference sequence). The length of the CDR3 is 15 residues. The CDR3 bases are TGTGCCAGCAGCTTGGAGGCCGGGTCACCATATGGCTACACCTTC. Translated: CASSLEAGSPYGYTF.

V usage is TRBV6-5 and J usage is TRBJ1-2; D possibly corresponds to TRBD1 (5 bases). Germline V gives CDR1 MNHEY, CDR2 SVGAGI. Trimming pared 2 bases from V and 6 bases from J, leaving 13 bases between. CDR3 length: 14 residues. Here the CDR3 DNA reads TGTGCCAGCAGTTACGGAGGGACGACGGATGGCTACACCTTC. Translated, it gives CASSYGGTTDGYTF.

The V call is TRBV14, the J call TRBJ2-1; possibly TRBD1 for D (6 bases). The CDR3 contains 14 residues. CDR1 SGHDN and CDR2 FVKESK come from the germline V gene. The V end lost 3 bases, the J end lost 5 bases, and 11 bases lay between the germline ends. As DNA, the CDR3 is TGTGCCAGCAGCCACCAAACAGGGAACAATGAGCAGTTCTTC. It is translated as CASSHQTGNNEQFF. Drawing the rest from reference TRBV14 and TRBJ2-1, the complete variable domain is EAGVTQFPSHSVIEKGQTVTLRCDPISGHDNLYWYRRVMGKEIKFLLHFVKESKQDESGMPNNRFLAERTGGTYSTLKVQPAELEDSGVYFCASSHQTGNNEQFFGPGTRLTVL.

The chain employs TRBV12-5 and TRBJ2-7; a possible D gene is TRBD2 (5 bases). The CDR3 runs to 15 residues. V was clipped by 5 bases and J by 4 bases, with 18 bases between them. The germline V gene encodes CDR1 LGHNT and CDR2 FRNRAP. CDR3 sequence: CASGPRTGVGYEQYF. CDR3 DNA: TGTGCTAGTGGTCCACGGACTGGAGTCGGGTACGAGCAGTACTTC.

The genes are TRBV28 and TRBJ2-3; TRBD1 might be the D (6 bases). The CDR3 consists of 14 residues. Germline values: CDR1 MDHEN, CDR2 SYDVKM. Trimming stripped 7 bases from V and 1 base from J, with 12 bases between. CDR3 DNA: TGTGCCAGCAACAAGCAGGGGCGCACAGATACGCAGTATTTT. Its translation: CASNKQGRTDTQYF.